The rows below give T cell receptor beta chains drawn from one sample of a study of blood T cell repertoires in COVID-19. Assay: immunoSEQ multiplex PCR; the TCRdb copy retains only in-frame clones and omits some. The sample has over 50,000 clones; 87% are singletons. The sequenced sample consisted of peripheral blood. These receptors came from a man in his sixties with acute or convalescent COVID-19. Both conserved end residues are part of each CDR3. Fields, in order: V gene, CDR3 protein.

TRBV6-5,CASSLNRGAGNTEAFF
TRBV6-5,CASSYGGQGIYGYTF
TRBV18,CASSPIVAGGTDTQYF
TRBV29-1,CSVESTGGLDEQFF
TRBV12-3/TRBV12-4,CASTGLPNTEAFF
TRBV14,CASSRGSFGGNTIYF
TRBV4-3,CASSQDVAAINQPQHF
TRBV6-7,CASSRRQGQISGNTIYF
TRBV7-3,CASSQMDGSQAFF
TRBV5-1,CASRAETGAFF
TRBV15,CATSRDRKTQYF
TRBV5-4,CASSPDRYTEAFF
TRBV14,CASSHKPQGFGEKLFF
TRBV5-4,CASSYTGESGNTIYF
TRBV5-6,CASSPVSSGELFF
TRBV27,CASNERGSGEQFF
TRBV5-1,CASSPFQRIEQFF
TRBV18,CASSQGADEKLFF
TRBV10-3,CAIRRNGGEAGELFF
TRBV5-4,CASSSLAGGTGELFF
TRBV3-1/TRBV3-2,CASSQARLNTEAFF
TRBV9,CASGGAHGNQPQHF
TRBV7-2,CASSLTTGFHEQYF
TRBV19,CARLQGPTGEKLFF
TRBV30,CAWRRQESTGELFF
TRBV27,CASTSHPGTGADTQYF
TRBV30,CAWSEGGDLVNGYTF
TRBV5-8,CASSAWTGADYTGELFF
TRBV10-1,CASSPDTNYGYTF
TRBV6-2/TRBV6-3,CASSYLAWTGGVKNTEAFF
TRBV9,CASSVGHSGANVLTF